The 30 T cell receptor beta chains presented below share a single source sample, sequenced in a study of blood T cells in healthy people across ages. The second PCR ran roughly 7 to 12 cycles with a sample-barcoded 5' primer and J-beta primers. TCRdb re-called the 5' RACE reads through MiXCR, storing one row per CDR3 protein. Of just under 900,000 distinct CDR3 sequences listed, under 35% are singletons. Material for sequencing was blood. All receptors derive from an elderly woman in good health.

This clonotype was seen repeatedly, ten times or more. The V gene is TRBV7-9, the J gene TRBJ2-6; possible D gene TRBD1, 6 bases. Deletions cut 2 bases from V and 0 bases from J, with 11 bases between. The CDR3 is 17 amino acids. Looked up from germline, CDR1 is SEHNR and CDR2 is FQNEAQ (reference sequence). The CDR3 sequence is CASSLQGYISGANVLTF. CDR3 nucleotide sequence: TGTGCCAGCAGCTTACAGGGGTATATCTCTGGGGCCAACGTCCTGACTTTC.

At least ten counts were recorded for this clonotype. The chain is built from TRBV11-3 and TRBJ2-1; D not certain. Germline V gene data show CDR1 as SGHNT and CDR2 as YENEEA. CDR3 length: 15 residues. Trimming removed 0 bases from V and 7 bases from J, with 13 bases in between. CDR3 loop: CASSLEYDGTNEQFF. The CDR3 region has the DNA TGTGCCAGCAGCTTAGAGTATGACGGTACTAATGAGCAGTTCTTC.

This clonotype showed up many times. CDR3 residues: CASRSNVGTQYF. CDR3 bases: TGTGCCAGCAGGTCCAATGTCGGTACGCAGTATTTT. This sequence joins TRBV11-3 and TRBJ2-3; D is unclear. Germline CDR1 and CDR2: SGHNT and YENEEA. This CDR3 spans 12 amino acids. Deletions cut 6 bases from V and 8 bases from J, with 12 bases between.

The chain joins TRBV4-1 to TRBJ2-7; 7 bases map to TRBD1. The closer fit of TRBJ2-5 to the DNA end suggests the J call may be wrong. Germline V gene data show CDR1 as MGHRA and CDR2 as YSYEKL. There are 14 residues in the CDR3. The CDR3 sequence: CASSQARGLETQYF. CDR3 nucleotides: TGCGCCAGCAGCCAAGCGAGGGGGCTGGAGACCCAGTACTTC.

The chain uses TRBV20-1 and TRBJ2-3; TRBD2 matches at 9 bases. V was pared by 6 bases and J by 3 bases, with 13 bases of the junction left unmatched. The CDR3 extends over 16 amino acids. Germline V CDR1 and CDR2: DFQATT, SNEGSKA (reference sequence). CDR3 coding DNA: TGCAGTGCCCCAACTGGCGGGAGGGCCGGGACAGATACGCAGTATTTT. Its protein is CSAPTGGRAGTDTQYF.

This clonotype was found many times. The chain combines TRBV7-9 with TRBJ2-1, with 8 bases identical to TRBD1. The V gene's germline CDR1 is SEHNR and CDR2 FQNEAQ (reference sequence). V dropped 10 bases and J dropped 0; count of bases not matched to a gene: 5. The CDR3 length is 14 residues. CDR3 in DNA: TGTGCCACGCAAACAGGGGGCTCCTACAATGAGCAGTTCTTC. Residues: CATQTGGSYNEQFF. Supplemented by reference TRBV7-9 and TRBJ2-1, the full variable domain reads DTGVSQNPRHKITKRGQNVTFRCDPISEHNRLYWYRQTLGQGPEFLTYFQNEAQLEKSRLLSDRFSAERPKGSFSTLEIQRTEQGDSAMYLCATQTGGSYNEQFFGPGTRLTVL.

A few counts support this clonotype. The chain combines TRBV27 with TRBJ1-2; maybe TRBD1 (5 bases). The CDR3 extends over 14 amino acids. The V and J ends lost 8 bases and 7 bases respectively, with 20 bases between them. CDR1 MNHEY and CDR2 SMNVEV come from the germline V gene (reference sequence). The CDR3 bases are TGTGCCAGCTCGCCCGGGACGGGAGGTTCTGGCTACACCTTC. This encodes CASSPGTGGSGYTF.

As concerns this clonotype: Possible read error: a much larger clone is one base away. The V call is TRBV6-2 or TRBV6-3, the J call TRBJ2-4, with D hard to call. The CDR3 loop spans 14 amino acids. The V gene lost 6 bases and the J gene lost 0 bases, with 9 bases spanning the gap. The germline V gene encodes CDR1 MNHEY and CDR2 SVGEGT. The CDR3 coding sequence is TGTGCCAGCAGCGCGGTGGGAGCCAAAAACATTCAGTACTTC. Amino acid sequence: CASSAVGAKNIQYF.

At least ten counts were recorded for this clonotype. The chain carries TRBV6-1 and TRBJ2-7; D may correspond to TRBD1 or TRBD2 (6 bases each). The CDR3 totals 15 residues. Germline loops: CDR1 MNHNS, CDR2 SASEGT. V was clipped by 7 bases and J by 4 bases, with 20 bases between them. CDR3 nucleotides: TGTGCCAGCACCGAAGGGCCGGGGGCCAGATACGAGCAGTACTTC. Translated, it gives CASTEGPGARYEQYF.

This clonotype appeared many times. The V gene is TRBV7-2, the J gene TRBJ2-5, with TRBD2 identical over 15 bases. This CDR3 has 18 amino acids. J gave up 5 bases and V 5 bases, and 12 bases lay outside the gene matches. Germline-derived CDR1 and CDR2 are SGHTA and FQGNSA. CDR3 in amino acids: CASSPGLAGGPGRETQYF. The CDR3 nucleotides are TGTGCCAGCAGCCCCGGACTAGCGGGGGGGCCGGGGAGGGAGACCCAGTACTTC.

The sample holds many counts of this clonotype. The chain uses TRBV4-2 and TRBJ1-5; 12 bases are a match to TRBD1. The J segment lost 7 bases and the V segment lost 0 bases, leaving 10 bases of the junction unmatched. Germline lookup yields CDR1 LGHNA and CDR2 YNFKEQ. CDR3 size: 18 residues. The CDR3 loop is CASSQEGSGTGGGQPQHF. The CDR3 DNA is TGTGCCAGCAGCCAAGAGGGGTCCGGGACAGGGGGCGGGCAGCCCCAGCATTTT.

Concerning this clonotype: One base away lies a much larger clone, so this may be a sequencing read error. This chain connects TRBV6-2 or TRBV6-3 to TRBJ2-1; possible D gene TRBD2, 6 bases. The CDR3 is 15 amino acids. The germline CDR1 and CDR2 sequences are MNHEY and SVGEGT. The CDR3 sequence is CASSFLKLASNERFF. DNA of the CDR3: TGTGCCAGCAGCTTCCTCAAACTAGCATCCAATGAGCGGTTCTTC.

The sample holds many counts of this clonotype. V gene TRBV20-1 combines with J gene TRBJ2-5, with 10 bases matching TRBD1. The CDR3 extends over 17 amino acids. J lost 5 bases, V lost 2 bases, and 14 bases had no gene match. CDR1 is DFQATT and CDR2 is SNEGSKA in the germline V gene (reference sequence). Here the CDR3 reads CSARRLGQGYAKETQYF. DNA of the CDR3: TGCAGTGCTAGACGATTGGGACAGGGGTATGCGAAGGAGACCCAGTACTTC.

In this sample, this clonotype turned up a few times. The chain links TRBV14 to TRBJ2-2; 9 bases are shared with TRBD1. With V trimmed by 4 bases and J by 1 base, 4 bases remained unmatched. Germline CDR1 reads SGHDN; CDR2 reads FVKESK. The CDR3 runs 16 residues. In nucleotides, the CDR3 is TGTGCCAGCAGCCGGGCGGACAGGGGGAACACCGGGGAGCTGTTTTTT. Residues: CASSRADRGNTGELFF.

This clonotype appeared once. One end of the junction varies from germline; a read error may be responsible. The chain employs TRBV7-9 and TRBJ2-3; 8 bases line up with TRBD1. CDR3 length equals 16 residues. Germline V gene lookup returns CDR1 SEHNR and CDR2 FQNEAQ (reference sequence). The CDR3 loop is CVSSSGDRPRTDTQYF. As DNA, the CDR3 is TGTGTCAGCAGCTCAGGGGACAGGCCTCGGACAGATACGCAGTATTTT.

V usage is TRBV6-1 and J usage is TRBJ1-4; 10 bases align to TRBD1. The V segment lost 5 bases and the J segment 0 bases; nucleotides outside the gene matches: 12. Germline loops: CDR1 MNHNS, CDR2 SASEGT. The CDR3 is made up of 19 amino acids. The CDR3 nucleotides are TGTGCCAGCAGTCGACAGGGGGCGTCTTCAATTGCAACTAATGAAAAACTGTTTTTT. Encoded protein: CASSRQGASSIATNEKLFF.

This clonotype was counted at least ten times. The J gene is TRBJ2-1, the V gene TRBV7-8; D unresolved. Germline V lookup: CDR1 SGHVS, CDR2 FQNEAQ. This CDR3 is 15 amino acids long. V was clipped by 4 bases and J by 6 bases, with 16 bases between them. CDR3 in amino acids: CASSSPGSPTNEQFF. The CDR3 DNA is TGTGCCAGCAGCTCACCAGGATCCCCTACCAATGAGCAGTTCTTC.

A word on this clonotype: A read error may explain this, as a much larger clone is one base away. The chain combines TRBV2 with TRBJ2-3; weak D call: TRBD2 (6 bases). CDR1 SNHLY and CDR2 FYNNEI come from the germline V gene. The CDR3 length is 14 residues. The CDR3 sequence is CASREGTYTDTQYF. The CDR3 coding sequence is TGTGCCAGCAGGGAAGGGACTTACACAGATACGCAGTATTTT.

This clonotype was detected ten times or more. The chain uses TRBV5-1 and TRBJ1-5; D gene ambiguous. The CDR3 sequence is 13 residues long. Trimming took off 5 bases at V and 5 bases at J, with 11 bases between the two ends. The germline V gene encodes CDR1 SGHRS and CDR2 YFSETQ. For the CDR3, the DNA is TGCGCCAGCAGTTACATTCCGGATCAGCCCCAGCATTTT. Encoded protein: CASSYIPDQPQHF.

This clonotype was seen many times. The chain recombines TRBV4-3 with TRBJ1-6; D ambiguous. V was pared by 0 bases and J by 6 bases, with 12 bases between. Germline CDR1 is LGHNA and CDR2 is YSLEER. The CDR3 consists of 16 residues. CDR3 sequence reads: CASSQDRPVGNSPLHF. CDR3 in DNA: TGCGCCAGCAGCCAAGATCGACCAGTCGGTAATTCACCCCTCCACTTT.

This chain joins TRBV12-3 or TRBV12-4 and TRBJ2-3; D is unclear. The CDR3 is 14 amino acids. V was pared by 6 bases and J by 5 bases, with 15 bases between. The CDR3 reads CASSYRVSGDTQYF. In DNA form, the CDR3 reads TGTGCCAGCAGCTACCGAGTGTCCGGAGATACGCAGTATTTT.

A single count supports this clonotype. V gene TRBV20-1 combines with J gene TRBJ1-1; D is possibly TRBD1 (5 bases). V was clipped by 5 bases and J by 4 bases, with 17 bases between them. CDR1 is DFQATT and CDR2 is SNEGSKA in the germline V gene (reference sequence). The CDR3 consists of 14 residues. The CDR3 reads CSAFSDGGSTEAFF. CDR3 bases: TGCAGTGCTTTTTCCGACGGGGGAAGCACTGAAGCTTTCTTT.

For this clonotype: A clone one base away is much larger, so this may be a read error. The CDR3, as DNA: TGCAGTGCTAGAGATATGCGACGGACAGGGGGAGGGTATGGCTGCACCTTC. This encodes CSARDMRRTGGGYGCTF. The J gene is TRBJ1-2, the V gene TRBV20-1, with 10 bases lining up with TRBD1. This CDR3 spans 17 amino acids. Germline V gene lookup returns CDR1 DFQATT and CDR2 SNEGSKA (reference sequence).

This clonotype was seen repeatedly, ten times or more. V gene TRBV5-1 combines with J gene TRBJ1-1; the D is unclear. CDR1 and CDR2 from the germline V gene are SGHRS and YFSETQ. This CDR3 comprises 15 residues. Trimming left V 4 bases short and J 2 bases short, with 15 bases between. The CDR3 nucleotides are TGCGCCAGCAGCCAAGGGTTGGCCGCTAACACTGAAGCTTTCTTT. This encodes CASSQGLAANTEAFF.

About this clonotype: This may stem from a read error, because a much larger clone lies one nucleotide away. The chain links TRBV5-1 to TRBJ1-2; 10 bases agree with TRBD1. This CDR3 has 15 residues. The germline V gene encodes CDR1 SGHRS and CDR2 YFSETQ. In DNA, the CDR3 is TGCGTCAGCAGCTCCGCCGGGACAGGGGCAGCTGGCTACACCTTC. Translation: CVSSSAGTGAAGYTF.

Many counts were recorded for this clonotype. The rearrangement uses TRBV10-3 and TRBJ1-1; D gene ambiguous. The CDR3 sequence is 12 residues long. CDR1 and CDR2 from the germline V gene are ENHRY and SYGVKD. V gave up 1 base and J gave up 5 bases, with 5 bases separating them. The CDR3: CAISELRTEAFF. CDR3 coding DNA: TGTGCCATCAGTGAGTTACGAACTGAAGCTTTCTTT.

This clonotype was seen a handful of times. The rearrangement joins TRBV7-2 to TRBJ2-3; D is possibly TRBD1 (5 bases). The CDR3 runs 18 residues. With 1 base removed from V and 4 bases from J, the gap between germline ends came to 21 bases. Germline V gives CDR1 SGHTA, CDR2 FQGNSA. The CDR3 reads CASSLDPRQRFRADTQYF. CDR3 in DNA: TGTGCCAGCAGCTTAGACCCACGACAGAGGTTTCGGGCAGATACGCAGTATTTT.

The rearrangement joins TRBV7-9 to TRBJ1-4, with 10 bases aligning to TRBD1. CDR1 is SEHNR, CDR2 FQNEAQ, per germline (reference sequence). This CDR3 is built from 15 residues. V shed 11 bases and J 7 bases; nucleotides not matched to a gene: 13. The CDR3 spells CASGTGVLGGEKLFF. The CDR3 DNA reads as TGTGCCTCCGGGACAGGGGTCTTAGGGGGTGAAAAACTGTTTTTT.

The rearrangement links TRBV6-2 or TRBV6-3 to TRBJ1-2; TRBD1 agrees at 9 bases. Germline assignment: CDR1 MNHEY and CDR2 SVGEGT. The CDR3 consists of 14 residues. Trimming took 5 bases from V and 5 from J; bases not matched to a gene: 6. The CDR3 DNA follows: TGTGCCAGCAGTCGGGACAGGGCCTTTTATGGCTACACCTTC. Protein sequence: CASSRDRAFYGYTF.

The chain is built from TRBV20-1 and TRBJ2-2; possible D gene TRBD2, 5 bases. Trimming took 0 bases from V and 8 from J, leaving 13 bases between them. The CDR3 has 14 amino acids. Germline CDR1 DFQATT, CDR2 SNEGSKA (reference sequence). CDR3: CSARDPGDSGELFF. CDR3 DNA: TGCAGTGCTAGAGATCCCGGGGATTCTGGGGAGCTGTTTTTT.